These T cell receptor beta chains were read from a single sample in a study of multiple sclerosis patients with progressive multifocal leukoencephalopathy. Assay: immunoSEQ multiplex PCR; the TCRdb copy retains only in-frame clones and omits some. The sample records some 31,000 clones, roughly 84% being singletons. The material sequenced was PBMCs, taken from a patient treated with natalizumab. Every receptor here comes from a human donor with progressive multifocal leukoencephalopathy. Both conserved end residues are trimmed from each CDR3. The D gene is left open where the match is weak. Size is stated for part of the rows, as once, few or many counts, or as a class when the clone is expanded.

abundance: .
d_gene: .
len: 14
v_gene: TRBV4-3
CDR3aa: ASSQARSAGMGGYT

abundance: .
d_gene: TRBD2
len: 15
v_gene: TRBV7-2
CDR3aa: ASSLAGSGSWTGELF

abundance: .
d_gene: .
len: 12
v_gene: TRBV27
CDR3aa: ASSFNHPLYGYT

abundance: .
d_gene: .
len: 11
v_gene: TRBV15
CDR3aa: ATRLASAETQY

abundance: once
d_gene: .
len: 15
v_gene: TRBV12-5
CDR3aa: ASGLGLSGAVAYEQY

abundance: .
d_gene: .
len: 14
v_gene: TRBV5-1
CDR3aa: ASSLARPRVNYGYT

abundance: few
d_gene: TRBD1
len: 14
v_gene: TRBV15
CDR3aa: ATSRFRDRGVDEQF

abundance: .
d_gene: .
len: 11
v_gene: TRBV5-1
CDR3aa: ASSANWGTEAF

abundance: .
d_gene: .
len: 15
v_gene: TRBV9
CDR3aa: ASSPRGGDSSFYEQC

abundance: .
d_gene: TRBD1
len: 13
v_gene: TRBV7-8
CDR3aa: ASSLRTGGIAEAF

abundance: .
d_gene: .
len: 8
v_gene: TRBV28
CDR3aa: ASKGYGYT

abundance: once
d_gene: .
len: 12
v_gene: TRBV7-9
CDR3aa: ASSLGPLLTEAF

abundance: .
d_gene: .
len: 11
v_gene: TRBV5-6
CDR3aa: ASSPGAYNEQF

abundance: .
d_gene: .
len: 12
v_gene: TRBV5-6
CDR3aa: ASSLGGLTGELF

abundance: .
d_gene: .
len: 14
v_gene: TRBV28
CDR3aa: ASSFQASVGASEQY

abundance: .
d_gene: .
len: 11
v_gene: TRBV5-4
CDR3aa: ASSLGSSYEQY

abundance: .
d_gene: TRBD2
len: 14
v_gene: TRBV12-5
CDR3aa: ASGPIAGASYNEQF

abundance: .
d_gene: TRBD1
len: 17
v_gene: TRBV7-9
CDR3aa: ASSLTLIRSGQGSYEQY

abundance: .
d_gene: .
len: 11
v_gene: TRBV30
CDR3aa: AWSEQTRGLAT

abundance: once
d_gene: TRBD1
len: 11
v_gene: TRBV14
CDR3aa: ASSRTGFYGYT

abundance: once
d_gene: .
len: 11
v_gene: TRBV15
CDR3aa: ATSRDIQDGYT

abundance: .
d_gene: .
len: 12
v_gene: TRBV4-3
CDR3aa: ASSRDSGAREAF

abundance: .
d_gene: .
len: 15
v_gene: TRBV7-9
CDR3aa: ASSFTQEGGGTDTQY

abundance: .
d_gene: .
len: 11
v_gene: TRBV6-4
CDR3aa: ASSVEVGQPQH

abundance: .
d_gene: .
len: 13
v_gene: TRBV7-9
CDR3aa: ASSLVVSSTDTQY

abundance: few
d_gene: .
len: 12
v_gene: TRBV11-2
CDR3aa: ASSLLGDTDTQY

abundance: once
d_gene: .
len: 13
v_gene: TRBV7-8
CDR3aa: ASSHLTDSDYGYT

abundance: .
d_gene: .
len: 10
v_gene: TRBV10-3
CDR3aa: AIRDLTDTQY

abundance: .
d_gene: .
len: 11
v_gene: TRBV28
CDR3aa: ASSPGGNYGYT

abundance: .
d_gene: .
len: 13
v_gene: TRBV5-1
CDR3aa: ASSLELASYNEQF

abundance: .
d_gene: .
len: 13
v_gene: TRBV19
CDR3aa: ASSPPGLLNTEAF

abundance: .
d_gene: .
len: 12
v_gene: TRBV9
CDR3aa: ASSVGTNSYEQY

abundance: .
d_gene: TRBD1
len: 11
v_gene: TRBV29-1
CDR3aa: SVIEQGAAEQY

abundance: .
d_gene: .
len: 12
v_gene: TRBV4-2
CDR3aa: ASSRTGIEDTQY

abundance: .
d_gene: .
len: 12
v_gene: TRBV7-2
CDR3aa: ASSHRVLTDTQY

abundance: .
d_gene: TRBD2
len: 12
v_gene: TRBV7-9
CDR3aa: ASSLSSGRGEQF

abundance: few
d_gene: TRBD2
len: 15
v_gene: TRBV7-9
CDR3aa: ASSFRGTSMGTGELF

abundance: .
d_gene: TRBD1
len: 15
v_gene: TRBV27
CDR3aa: ASSSPLDRGIYNEQF

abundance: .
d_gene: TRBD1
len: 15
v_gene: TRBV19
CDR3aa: ASSITTQGASYNEQF

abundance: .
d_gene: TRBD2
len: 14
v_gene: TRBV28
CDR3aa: ASSQMTSGSRHTQY

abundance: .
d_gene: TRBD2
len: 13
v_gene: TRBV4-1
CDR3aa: ASRPSGRAYNEQF

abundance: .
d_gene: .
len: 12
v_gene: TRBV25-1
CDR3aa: ASSEFGDTGELF

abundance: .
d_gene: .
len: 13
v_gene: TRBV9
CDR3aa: ASSGLAAGGTEAF

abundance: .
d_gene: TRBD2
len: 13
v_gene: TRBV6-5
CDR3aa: ASSYSSGSRNEQF

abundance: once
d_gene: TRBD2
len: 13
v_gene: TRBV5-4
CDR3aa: ASSLKGGPHNEQF

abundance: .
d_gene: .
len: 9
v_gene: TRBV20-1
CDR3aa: SARSAGELF

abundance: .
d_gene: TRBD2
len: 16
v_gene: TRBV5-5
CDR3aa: ASSSLRVTSGKTYEQY

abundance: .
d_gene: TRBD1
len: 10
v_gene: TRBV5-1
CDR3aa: ASRQGIHEQY

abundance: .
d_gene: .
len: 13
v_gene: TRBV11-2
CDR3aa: ASSLGARAGHEQY

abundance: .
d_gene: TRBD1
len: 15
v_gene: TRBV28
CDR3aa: ASSLSRDRGRGEKLF

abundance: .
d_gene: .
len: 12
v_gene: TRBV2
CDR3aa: ASSEWQGTGELF

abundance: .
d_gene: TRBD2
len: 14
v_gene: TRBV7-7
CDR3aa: ASSLGSGSQGDTQY

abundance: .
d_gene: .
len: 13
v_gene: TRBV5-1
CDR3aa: ASRELQGYLDTQY

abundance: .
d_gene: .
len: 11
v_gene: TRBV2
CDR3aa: ASSGSRNNEQF

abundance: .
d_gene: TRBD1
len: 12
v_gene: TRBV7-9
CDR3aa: ASLGQGADTEAF

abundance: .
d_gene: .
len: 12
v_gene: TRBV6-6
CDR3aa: ASSYSGGVQPQH

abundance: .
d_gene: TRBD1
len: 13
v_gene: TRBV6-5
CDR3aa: ASSAYRGNNYGYT

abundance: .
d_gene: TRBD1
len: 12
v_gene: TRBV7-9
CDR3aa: ASRPQGDNTEAF

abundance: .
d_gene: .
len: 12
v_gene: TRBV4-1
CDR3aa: ASSQPSKNNEQF

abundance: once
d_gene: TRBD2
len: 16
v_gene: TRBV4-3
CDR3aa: ARSQSAGWGRAKDTQY